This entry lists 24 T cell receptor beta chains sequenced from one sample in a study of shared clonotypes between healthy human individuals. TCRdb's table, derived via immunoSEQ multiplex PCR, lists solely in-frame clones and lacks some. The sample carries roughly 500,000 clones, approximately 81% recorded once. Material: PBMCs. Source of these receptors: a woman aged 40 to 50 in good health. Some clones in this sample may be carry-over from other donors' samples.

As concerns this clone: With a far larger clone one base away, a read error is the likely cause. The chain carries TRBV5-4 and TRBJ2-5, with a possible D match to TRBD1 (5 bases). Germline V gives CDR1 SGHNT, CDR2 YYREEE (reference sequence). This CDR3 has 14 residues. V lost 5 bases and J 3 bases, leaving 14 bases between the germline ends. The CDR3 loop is CASRRSIGEETQYF. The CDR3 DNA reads TGTGCCAGCAGGAGATCGATAGGGGAAGAGACCCAGTACTTC.

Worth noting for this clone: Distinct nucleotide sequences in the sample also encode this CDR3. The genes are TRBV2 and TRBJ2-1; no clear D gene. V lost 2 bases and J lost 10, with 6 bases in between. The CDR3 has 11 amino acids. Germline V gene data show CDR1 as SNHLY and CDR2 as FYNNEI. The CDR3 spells CASSESPEQFF. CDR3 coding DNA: TGTGCCAGCAGTGAATCCCCAGAGCAGTTCTTC.

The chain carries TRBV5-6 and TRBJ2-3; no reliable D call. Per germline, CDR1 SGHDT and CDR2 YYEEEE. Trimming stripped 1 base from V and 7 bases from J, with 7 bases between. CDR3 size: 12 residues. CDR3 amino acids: CASSLRVNTQYF. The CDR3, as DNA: TGTGCCAGCAGCTTGCGGGTAAATACGCAGTATTTT. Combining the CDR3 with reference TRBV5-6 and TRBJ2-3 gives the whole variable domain DAGVTQSPTHLIKTRGQQVTLRCSPKSGHDTVSWYQQALGQGPQFIFQYYEEEERQRGNFPDRFSGHQFPNYSSELNVNALLLGDSALYLCASSLRVNTQYFGPGTRLTVL.

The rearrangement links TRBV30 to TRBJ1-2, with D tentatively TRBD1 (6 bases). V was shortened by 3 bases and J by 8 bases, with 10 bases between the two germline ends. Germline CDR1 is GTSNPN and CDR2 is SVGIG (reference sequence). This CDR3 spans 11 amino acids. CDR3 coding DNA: TGTGCCTGGAGGGAAACAGGGGGCTACACCTTC. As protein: CAWRETGGYTF.

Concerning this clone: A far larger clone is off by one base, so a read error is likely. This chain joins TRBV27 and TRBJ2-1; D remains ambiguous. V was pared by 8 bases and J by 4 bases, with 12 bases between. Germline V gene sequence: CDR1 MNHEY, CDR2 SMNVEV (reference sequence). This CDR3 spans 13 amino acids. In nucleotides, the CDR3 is TGTGCCAGCCGTTGGTACAGATACAATGAGCAGTTCTTC. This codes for CASRWYRYNEQFF.

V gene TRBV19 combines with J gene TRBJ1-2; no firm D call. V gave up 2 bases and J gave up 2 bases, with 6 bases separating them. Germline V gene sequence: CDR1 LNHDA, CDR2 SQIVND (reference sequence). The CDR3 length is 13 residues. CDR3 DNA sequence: TGTGCCAGTAGTATATCCGACAACTATGGCTACACCTTC. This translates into CASSISDNYGYTF.

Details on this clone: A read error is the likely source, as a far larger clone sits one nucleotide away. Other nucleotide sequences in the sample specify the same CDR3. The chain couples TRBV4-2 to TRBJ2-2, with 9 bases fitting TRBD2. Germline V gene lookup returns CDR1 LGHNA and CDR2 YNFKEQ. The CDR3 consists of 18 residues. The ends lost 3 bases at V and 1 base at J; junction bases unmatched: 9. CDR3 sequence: CASSQGSGLALNTGELFF. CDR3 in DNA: TGTGCCAGCAGCCAGGGGTCGGGACTAGCTCTGAACACCGGGGAGCTGTTTTTT.

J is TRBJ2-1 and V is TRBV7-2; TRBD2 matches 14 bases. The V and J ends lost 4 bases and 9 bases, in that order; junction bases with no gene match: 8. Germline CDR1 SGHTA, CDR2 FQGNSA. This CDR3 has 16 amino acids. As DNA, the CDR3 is TGTGCCAGCAGCTCTCTGACTAGCGGGAGGGGGAGTGAGCAGTTCTTC. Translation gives CASSSLTSGRGSEQFF.

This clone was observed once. The CDR3 region is CATTDSYNEQFF. CDR3 in DNA: TGTGCCACTACCGACTCCTACAATGAGCAGTTCTTC. The gene calls are TRBV19 and TRBJ2-1; D unclear. Germline lookup yields CDR1 LNHDA and CDR2 SQIVND (reference sequence). The CDR3 covers 12 residues. Trimming left V 10 bases short and J 0 bases short, with 7 bases between.

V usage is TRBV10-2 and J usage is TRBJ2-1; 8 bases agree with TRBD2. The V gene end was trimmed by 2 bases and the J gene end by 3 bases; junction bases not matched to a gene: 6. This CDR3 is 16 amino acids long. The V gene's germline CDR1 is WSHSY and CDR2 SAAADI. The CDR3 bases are TGCGCCAGCAGTGAGCAACCGGGAGGGCGCTACAATGAGCAGTTCTTC. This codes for CASSEQPGGRYNEQFF.

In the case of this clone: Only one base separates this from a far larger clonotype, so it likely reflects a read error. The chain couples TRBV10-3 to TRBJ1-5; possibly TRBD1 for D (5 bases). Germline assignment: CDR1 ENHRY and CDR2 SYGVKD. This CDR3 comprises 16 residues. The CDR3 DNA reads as TGTGCCATCAGTGAGTCCCCGGGACGGAGCAATCAGCCCAAGCATTTT. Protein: CAISESPGRSNQPKHF.

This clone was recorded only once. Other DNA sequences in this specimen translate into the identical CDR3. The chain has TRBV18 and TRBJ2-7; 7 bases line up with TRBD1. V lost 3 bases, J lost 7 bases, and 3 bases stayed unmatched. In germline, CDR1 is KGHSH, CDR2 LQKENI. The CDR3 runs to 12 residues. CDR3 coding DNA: TGTGCCAGCTCACCGACAGGGTATGAGCAGTACTTC. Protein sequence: CASSPTGYEQYF.

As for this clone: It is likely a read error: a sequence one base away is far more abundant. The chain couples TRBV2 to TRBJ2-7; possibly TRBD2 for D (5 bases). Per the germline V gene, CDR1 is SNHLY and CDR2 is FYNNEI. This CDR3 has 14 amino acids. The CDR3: CTSSEGSYSYEQYF. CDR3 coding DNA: TGTACCAGCAGTGAGGGCAGCTACTCCTACGAGCAGTACTTC.

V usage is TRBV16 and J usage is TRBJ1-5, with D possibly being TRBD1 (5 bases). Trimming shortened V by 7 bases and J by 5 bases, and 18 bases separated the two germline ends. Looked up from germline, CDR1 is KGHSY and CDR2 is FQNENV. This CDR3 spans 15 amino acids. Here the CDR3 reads CASTAGSRKDQPQHF. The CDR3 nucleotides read TGTGCCAGCACCGCAGGGTCTAGAAAGGATCAGCCCCAGCATTTT.

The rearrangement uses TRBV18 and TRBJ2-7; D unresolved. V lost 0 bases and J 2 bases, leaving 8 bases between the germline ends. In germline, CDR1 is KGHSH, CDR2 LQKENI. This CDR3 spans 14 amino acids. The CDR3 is CASSPPGYAYEQYF. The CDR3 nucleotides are TGTGCCAGCTCACCACCGGGGTATGCCTACGAGCAGTACTTC.

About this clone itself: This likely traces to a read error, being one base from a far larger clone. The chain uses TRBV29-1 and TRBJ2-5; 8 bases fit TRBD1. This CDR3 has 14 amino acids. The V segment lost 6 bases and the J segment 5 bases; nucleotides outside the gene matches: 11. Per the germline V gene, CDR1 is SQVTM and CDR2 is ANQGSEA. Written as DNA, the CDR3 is TGCAGCGTAAGACGGGCAGGGGGCTTCGAGACCCAGTACTTC. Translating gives CSVRRAGGFETQYF.

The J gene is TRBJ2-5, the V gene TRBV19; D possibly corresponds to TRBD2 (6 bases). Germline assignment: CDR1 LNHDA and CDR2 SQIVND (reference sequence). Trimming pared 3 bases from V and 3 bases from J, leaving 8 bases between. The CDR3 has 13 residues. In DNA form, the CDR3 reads TGTGCCAGTAGTATGTCGGGGGAAGAGACCCAGTACTTC. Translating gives CASSMSGEETQYF.

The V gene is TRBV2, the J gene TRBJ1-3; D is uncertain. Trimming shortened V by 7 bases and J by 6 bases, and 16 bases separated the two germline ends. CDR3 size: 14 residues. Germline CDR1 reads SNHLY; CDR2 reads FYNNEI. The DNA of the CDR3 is TGTGCCAGCATCCCCCGGGCCCCCCCAAACACCATATATTTT. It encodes CASIPRAPPNTIYF.

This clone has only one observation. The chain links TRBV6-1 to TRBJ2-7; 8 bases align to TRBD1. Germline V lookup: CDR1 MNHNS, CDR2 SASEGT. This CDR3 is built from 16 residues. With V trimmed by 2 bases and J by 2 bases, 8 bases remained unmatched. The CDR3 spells CASSERWQGAPYEQYF. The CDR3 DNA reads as TGTGCCAGCAGTGAACGGTGGCAGGGGGCCCCCTACGAGCAGTACTTC.

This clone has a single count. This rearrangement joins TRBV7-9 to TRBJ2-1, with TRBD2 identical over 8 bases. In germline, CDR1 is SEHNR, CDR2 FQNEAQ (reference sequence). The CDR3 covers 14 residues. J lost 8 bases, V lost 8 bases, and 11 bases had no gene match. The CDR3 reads CASPRGTSPHEQFF. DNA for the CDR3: TGTGCCAGCCCCCGCGGGACTAGTCCGCATGAGCAGTTCTTC.

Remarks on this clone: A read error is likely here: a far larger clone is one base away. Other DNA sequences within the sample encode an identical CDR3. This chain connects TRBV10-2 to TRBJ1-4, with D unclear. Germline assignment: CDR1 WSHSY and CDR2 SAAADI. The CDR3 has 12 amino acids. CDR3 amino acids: CASSESKEKLFF. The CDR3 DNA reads TGTGCCAGCAGTGAGTCGAAAGAAAAACTGTTTTTT.

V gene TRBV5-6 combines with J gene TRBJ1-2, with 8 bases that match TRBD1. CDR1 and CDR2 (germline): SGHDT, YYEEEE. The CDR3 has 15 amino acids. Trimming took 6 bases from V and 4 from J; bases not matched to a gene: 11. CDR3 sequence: CASTFWGTGGYGYTF. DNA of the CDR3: TGTGCCAGCACCTTTTGGGGAACAGGGGGCTATGGCTACACCTTC.

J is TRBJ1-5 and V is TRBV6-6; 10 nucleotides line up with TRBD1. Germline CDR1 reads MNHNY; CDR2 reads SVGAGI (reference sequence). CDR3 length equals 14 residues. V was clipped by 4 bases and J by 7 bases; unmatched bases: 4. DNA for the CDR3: TGTGCCAGCAGTTTGACAGGGGGCGGGCAGCCCCAGCATTTT. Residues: CASSLTGGGQPQHF.

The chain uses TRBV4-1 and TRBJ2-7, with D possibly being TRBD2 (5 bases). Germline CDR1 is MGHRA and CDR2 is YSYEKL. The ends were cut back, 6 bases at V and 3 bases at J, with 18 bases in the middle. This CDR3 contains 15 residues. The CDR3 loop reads CASSLSPGTSYEQYF. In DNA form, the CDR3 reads TGCGCCAGCAGTCTCAGTCCGGGAACTAGCTACGAGCAGTACTTC.